These T cell receptor beta chains were read from a single sample in a study of CD8 T cells in Susac syndrome. TCRdb itself ran the immunoSEQ multiplex PCR reads through MiXCR, one entry per CDR3 protein. The sample lists 150,000 to 180,000 distinct CDR3 sequences, roughly 94% seen once, with 0.2% to 0.25% in the top ten. Sequencing input: CD8+ T cells from PBMCs. The receptors here all came from a human donor with multiple sclerosis. Each CDR3 is given with its conserved first and last residue. The D gene is left open where the match is weak. A row's size may be missing; if present it is once, few, many or a size class.

>-|TRBJ1-2|-|TRBV7-9
CASHEVGPTRHYTF
TGTGCCAGCCACGAGGTGGGACCTACAAGACACTACACCTTC
>-|TRBJ2-6|-|TRBV7-2
CASSLALASGANVLTF
TGTGCCAGCAGCTTAGCTCTGGCTTCTGGGGCCAACGTCCTGACTTTC
>-|TRBJ2-7|-|TRBV4-2
CASSQDLGNEQYF
TGTGCCAGCAGCCAAGATCTCGGGAACGAGCAGTACTTC
>-|TRBJ2-1|TRBD2|TRBV6-2/TRBV6-3
CASSSGLDHLPHPYNEQFF
TGTGCCAGCAGTTCGGGACTAGATCATCTTCCCCACCCCTACAATGAGCAGTTCTTC
>-|TRBJ2-1|TRBD2|TRBV25-1
CASSEWEGYNEQFF
TGTGCCAGCAGTGAATGGGAGGGCTACAATGAGCAGTTCTTC
>-|TRBJ1-5|-|TRBV7-9
CASAGESQPQHF
TGTGCCAGCGCGGGGGAGAGTCAGCCCCAGCATTTT
>-|TRBJ2-1|-|TRBV5-1
CASSLRAKEQFF
TGCGCCAGCAGCTTGAGGGCTAAGGAGCAGTTCTTC
>few|TRBJ2-7|-|TRBV7-2
CASSLGDGYEQYF
TGTGCCAGCAGCTTAGGGGACGGCTACGAGCAGTACTTC
>-|TRBJ1-5|-|TRBV16
CASSQGVGGGNQPQHF
TGTGCCAGCAGCCAGGGGGTCGGAGGGGGCAATCAGCCCCAGCATTTT
>-|TRBJ2-1|-|TRBV7-9
CASSLEDRDEQFF
TGTGCCAGCAGCTTAGAAGATCGGGATGAGCAGTTCTTC
>-|TRBJ1-2|-|TRBV27
CASSIGPAHGYTF
TGTGCCAGCAGCATCGGTCCCGCGCATGGCTACACCTTC
>-|TRBJ2-3|TRBD2|TRBV7-9
CASSPRGLAGTDTQYF
TGTGCCAGCAGCCCTCGGGGACTAGCGGGGACAGATACGCAGTATTTT
>-|TRBJ2-3|-|TRBV28
CASSFLQVSVPTYTDTQYF
TGTGCCAGCAGTTTTTTACAGGTTTCCGTACCCACTTACACAGATACGCAGTATTTT
>-|TRBJ1-5|-|TRBV27
CASGLNQPQHF
TGTGCCAGCGGGTTAAATCAGCCCCAGCATTTT
>-|TRBJ2-7|TRBD1|TRBV5-1
CASSSPGQGLEQYF
TGCGCCAGCAGTTCTCCGGGACAGGGGCTCGAGCAGTACTTC
>-|TRBJ2-7|TRBD1|TRBV10-3
CAISTGEYYEQYF
TGTGCCATCAGTACAGGGGAATACTACGAGCAGTACTTC
>-|TRBJ1-2|TRBD1|TRBV4-3
CASSQRGPSYGYTF
TGCGCCAGCAGCCAAAGGGGGCCGAGCTATGGCTACACCTTC
>-|TRBJ2-5|TRBD2|TRBV27
CASSIAGGFEETQYF
TGTGCCAGCTCGATAGCGGGGGGCTTCGAAGAGACCCAGTACTTC
>-|TRBJ1-5|-|TRBV5-6
CASSPARGYGQPQHF
TGTGCCAGCAGCCCAGCGAGGGGGTACGGTCAGCCCCAGCATTTT
>-|TRBJ1-2|-|TRBV2
CASSARRALREDYGYTF
TGTGCCAGCAGTGCGAGACGGGCCCTAAGGGAGGACTATGGCTACACCTTC
>-|TRBJ2-3|-|TRBV30
CAWSAGVATDTQYF
TGTGCCTGGAGTGCCGGGGTGGCGACAGATACGCAGTATTTT
>-|TRBJ2-7|-|TRBV27
CASSLLASYEQYF
TGTGCCAGCAGTCTTCTAGCGTCCTACGAGCAGTACTTC
>-|TRBJ1-1|-|TRBV5-1
CASSFSDRNTEAFF
TGCGCCAGCAGCTTTTCGGACAGGAACACTGAAGCTTTCTTT
>-|TRBJ1-1|-|TRBV29-1
CSVGGQTEAFF
TGCAGCGTTGGAGGGCAGACTGAAGCTTTCTTT
>-|TRBJ2-3|-|TRBV13
CASSPKGDGVTADTQYF
TGTGCCAGCAGCCCCAAGGGGGACGGAGTGACAGCAGATACGCAGTATTTT
>-|TRBJ1-1|-|TRBV10-3
CAISDRVNTEAFF
TGTGCCATCAGTGATAGGGTCAACACTGAAGCTTTCTTT
>-|TRBJ2-1|-|TRBV5-6
CAAGSYNEQFF
TGTGCGGCCGGCTCCTACAATGAGCAGTTCTTC